This entry concerns a single T cell receptor (beta chain). The repertoire was sequenced with immunoSEQ multiplex PCR; TCRdb's copy has only in-frame clones and lacks some. The sample has 75,000 to 95,000 clones, about 92% seen once. This CDR3 is 14 amino acids long. Trimming pared 0 bases from V and 0 bases from J, leaving 8 bases between. Germline V gives CDR1 GTSNPN, CDR2 SVGIG (reference sequence). This sample is drawn from a study of T cell changes during pregnancy in multiple sclerosis. The chain is built from TRBV30 and TRBJ1-1; the D is unclear. The sample consisted of peripheral blood, taken in the first trimester of pregnancy. The clonotype originates from a female donor with multiple sclerosis, enrolled in a pregnancy study. The chain's CDR3 is CAWSVSGLNTEAFF. Here the CDR3 DNA reads TGTGCCTGGAGTGTATCGGGGTTGAACACTGAAGCTTTCTTT.